The entry below describes one T cell receptor (beta chain). The data belong to a study of blood T cell repertoires in COVID-19. Background on the study: Donors in the United States, Italy and Spain gave samples during acute or convalescent COVID-19. PBMCs, B-cell-depleted T cells, or T cells provided the cDNA or gDNA that made up the material.

In the authors' workflow: Reference gene primers were amplified, and this amplification served to estimate nucleated cell counts. The data were produced by immunoSEQ multiplex PCR, yet TCRdb's version contains in-frame clones alone and is incomplete. The V and J calls and the clone size are those of that table, but D and trimming were determined from the DNA. The sample holds 200,000 to 300,000 clones; roughly 84% are singletons and the top ten take roughly 4%. The germline CDR1 and CDR2 sequences are LGHNA and YSLEER. V dropped 4 bases and J dropped 0; count of bases not matched to a gene: 16. This CDR3 region has 20 residues.

The chain uses TRBV4-3 and TRBJ2-2; 8 bases line up with TRBD1. The sequence was obtained from a man aged 55 to 70 with acute or convalescent COVID-19. The sequenced sample was peripheral blood. The DNA of the CDR3 is TGCGCCAGCAGCCGAGGTCATGGGTTCGGGACAGGTACGAACACCGGGGAGCTGTTTTTT. As protein: CASSRGHGFGTGTNTGELFF.